This entry lists 19 T cell receptor beta chains sequenced from one sample in a study of blood T cell repertoires in COVID-19 (dated by TCRdb to about 2020). The method behind the library was the immunoSEQ multiplex PCR assay. What TCRdb holds here is the immuneACCESS table cut down to in-frame rearrangements. Part of the clones is not present; checked against another copy, under half of the missing clones reflect an unresolved V gene, and the others are unexplained. The sample table lists around 450,000 clones, approximately 90% of them with a count of one. The ten largest account for 4.3% of the sample. The sequencing input was peripheral blood. The receptor source for this set is a woman in her twenties or thirties with acute or convalescent COVID-19.

The chain carries TRBV2 and TRBJ2-2; perhaps TRBD2 as D (5 bases). Trimming left V 8 bases short and J 3 bases short, with 10 bases between. Germline CDR1 and CDR2: SNHLY and FYNNEI. This CDR3 spans 13 amino acids. CDR3: CASSGIDTGELFF. Written as DNA, the CDR3 is TGTGCCAGCTCCGGGATTGACACCGGGGAGCTGTTTTTT.

The chain recombines TRBV5-5 with TRBJ2-5, with TRBD1 matching over 8 bases. The CDR3 consists of 13 residues. Trimming took 4 bases from V and 5 from J; bases not matched to a gene: 4. Germline CDR1 reads SGHKS; CDR2 reads YYEKEE (reference sequence). CDR3 amino acids: CASSTQGAETQYF. CDR3 nucleotides: TGTGCCAGCAGCACGCAGGGGGCTGAGACCCAGTACTTC.

The chain uses TRBV2 and TRBJ2-5, with TRBD2 as a possible D gene (5 bases). This CDR3 is 15 amino acids long. Germline CDR1 reads SNHLY; CDR2 reads FYNNEI. The V end was cut by 0 bases, the J end by 3 bases, with 11 bases between. The CDR3 DNA is TGTGCCAGCAGTGAAGCGCTTTTGGAGGAAGAGACCCAGTACTTC. As protein: CASSEALLEEETQYF.

V is TRBV19 and J is TRBJ1-5; TRBD1 aligns across 9 bases. CDR1 and CDR2 from the germline V gene are LNHDA and SQIVND (reference sequence). The CDR3 spans 15 residues. With V trimmed by 5 bases and J by 2 bases, 4 bases remained unmatched. CDR3 in amino acids: CASSEQGAGNQPQHF. The CDR3 DNA reads TGTGCCAGTAGTGAACAGGGGGCCGGCAATCAGCCCCAGCATTTT.

The chain carries TRBV5-6 and TRBJ1-2; TRBD1 agrees at 7 bases. This CDR3 contains 15 residues. With V trimmed by 4 bases and J by 4 bases, 10 bases remained unmatched. Germline CDR1 and CDR2: SGHDT and YYEEEE. CDR3 residues: CASSHPTGFRYGYTF. DNA of the CDR3: TGTGCCAGCAGCCACCCGACAGGGTTTCGCTATGGCTACACCTTC.

The J gene is TRBJ2-7, the V gene TRBV5-5; 7 bases fit TRBD1. CDR3 length: 16 amino acids. Germline CDR1 reads SGHKS; CDR2 reads YYEKEE (reference sequence). J gave up 0 bases and V 4 bases, and 10 bases lay outside the gene matches. The CDR3 DNA reads as TGTGCCAGCAGCCATTCGCTACAGGGGAGCTCCTACGAGCAGTACTTC. It codes for CASSHSLQGSSYEQYF.

The chain has TRBV6-5 and TRBJ1-1, with a tentative D call TRBD1 (6 bases). The germline CDR1 and CDR2 sequences are MNHEY and SVGAGI. The CDR3 contains 15 residues. V was shortened by 6 bases and J by 4 bases, with 18 bases between the two germline ends. As DNA, the CDR3 is TGTGCCAGCAGGCGAAAGGTACAGGGTAGCACTGAAGCTTTCTTT. This sequence encodes CASRRKVQGSTEAFF.

The V call is TRBV27, the J call TRBJ1-5; possibly TRBD1 for D (5 bases). CDR1 is MNHEY, CDR2 SMNVEV, per germline (reference sequence). Trimming took 4 bases from V and 7 from J, leaving 14 bases between them. The CDR3 loop spans 14 amino acids. CDR3 in DNA: TGTGCCAGCAGTTCGGGACTCGGCGGCCAGCCCCAGCATTTT. Amino acid sequence: CASSSGLGGQPQHF.

The chain couples TRBV28 to TRBJ2-2; D perhaps matches TRBD1 (5 bases). The CDR3 has 14 residues. V was trimmed by 11 bases and J by 0 bases, leaving 13 bases between them. Germline CDR1 reads MDHEN; CDR2 reads SYDVKM. This chain's CDR3 is CAPGWVANTGELFF. The CDR3 DNA follows: TGTGCCCCAGGGTGGGTCGCGAACACCGGGGAGCTGTTTTTT. The full variable domain, completed using reference TRBV28 and TRBJ2-2, is DVKVTQSSRYLVKRTGEKVFLECVQDMDHENMFWYRQDPGLGLRLIYFSYDVKMKEKGDIPEGYSVSREKKERFSLILESASTNQTSMYLCAPGWVANTGELFFGEGSRLTVL.

The chain links TRBV4-1 to TRBJ2-7, with 9 bases fitting TRBD1. Trimming cost V 1 base and J 3 bases; bases outside gene matches: 10. CDR3 length: 17 amino acids. Germline lookup yields CDR1 MGHRA and CDR2 YSYEKL. The CDR3 spells CASSQGLLTGGLYEQYF. For the CDR3, the DNA is TGCGCCAGCAGCCAAGGTTTGTTGACAGGGGGTCTCTACGAGCAGTACTTC.

This chain uses TRBV2 with TRBJ1-4; D uncertain. Germline V gene sequence: CDR1 SNHLY, CDR2 FYNNEI. V was pared by 6 bases and J by 6 bases, with 14 bases between. The CDR3 runs 14 residues. CDR3 nucleotide sequence: TGTGCCAGCAGCTACTTGAGCGGAGATGAAAAACTGTTTTTT. It encodes CASSYLSGDEKLFF. Together with reference TRBV2 and TRBJ1-4, the CDR3 gives the full variable domain: EPEVTQTPSHQVTQMGQEVILRCVPISNHLYFYWYRQILGQKVEFLVSFYNNEISEKSEIFDDQFSVERPDGSNFTLKIRSTKLEDSAMYFCASSYLSGDEKLFFGSGTQLSVL.

This clone came up a few times. CDR3: CASSRSTGRGESPLHF. The CDR3 region has the DNA TGTGCCAGCAGCCGTTCGACAGGGCGCGGGGAATCACCCCTCCACTTT. This chain links TRBV5-6 with TRBJ1-6; 7 positions match TRBD1. V shed 4 bases and J 10 bases; nucleotides not matched to a gene: 14. CDR3 size: 16 residues. Germline-derived CDR1 and CDR2 are SGHDT and YYEEEE. The full variable domain, in which reference TRBV5-6 and TRBJ1-6 provide the parts outside the CDR3, is DAGVTQSPTHLIKTRGQQVTLRCSPKSGHDTVSWYQQALGQGPQFIFQYYEEEERQRGNFPDRFSGHQFPNYSSELNVNALLLGDSALYLCASSRSTGRGESPLHFGNGTRLTVT.

This clone was recorded a few times. This rearrangement joins TRBV7-3 to TRBJ2-2, with 8 bases fitting TRBD1. With 5 bases clipped from V and 6 bases from J, the junction kept 8 bases outside the gene matches. In germline, CDR1 is SGHTA, CDR2 FQGTGA. This CDR3 spans 15 amino acids. The CDR3 region is CASSVDRGVAGELFF. The DNA for the CDR3 is TGTGCCAGCAGCGTAGACAGGGGAGTGGCCGGGGAGCTGTTTTTT.

This clone came up a few times. The gene calls are TRBV18 and TRBJ1-4, with 9 bases aligning to TRBD1. The CDR3 extends over 15 amino acids. With 6 bases clipped from V and 8 bases from J, the junction kept 10 bases outside the gene matches. In germline, CDR1 is KGHSH, CDR2 LQKENI. DNA of the CDR3: TGTGCCAGCTCGAACCGGACAGGGGTGCAAGAAAAACTGTTTTTT. This translates into CASSNRTGVQEKLFF.

Written as DNA, the CDR3 is TGTGCCAGCAGCCCTCGACTATATAGCAATCAGCCCCAGCATTTT. Translating gives CASSPRLYSNQPQHF. The chain links TRBV7-2 to TRBJ1-5, with no clear D. Per germline, CDR1 SGHTA and CDR2 FQGNSA. Trimming shortened V by 5 bases and J by 0 bases, and 11 bases separated the two germline ends. This CDR3 has 15 amino acids. Together with reference TRBV7-2 and TRBJ1-5, the CDR3 gives the full variable domain: GAGVSQSPSNKVTEKGKDVELRCDPISGHTALYWYRQSLGQGLEFLIYFQGNSAPDKSGLPSDRFSAERTGGSVSTLTIQRTQQEDSAVYLCASSPRLYSNQPQHFGDGTRLSIL.

The chain combines TRBV19 with TRBJ1-1; possibly TRBD1 for D (6 bases). V lost 5 bases and J 3 bases, leaving 13 bases between the germline ends. Germline lookup yields CDR1 LNHDA and CDR2 SQIVND (reference sequence). The CDR3 is 14 residues long. As DNA, the CDR3 is TGTGCCAGTAGTCTTCAGGGGAGTCACACTGAAGCTTTCTTT. Translated: CASSLQGSHTEAFF.

This clone was seen once. The genes are TRBV6-5 and TRBJ1-6; 8 positions match TRBD1. J gave up 14 bases and V 6 bases, and 12 bases lay outside the gene matches. The germline V gene encodes CDR1 MNHEY and CDR2 SVGAGI. The CDR3 loop spans 14 amino acids. The CDR3 protein is CASRADRGGVALHF. The CDR3 nucleotides read TGTGCCAGCAGAGCTGACAGGGGCGGTGTGGCCCTCCACTTT.

This sequence joins TRBV11-2 and TRBJ2-7; the D gene is possibly TRBD1 (5 bases). Germline assignment: CDR1 SGHAT and CDR2 FQNNGV. This CDR3 has 15 amino acids. V was clipped by 1 base and J by 7 bases, with 17 bases between them. The CDR3 bases are TGTGCCAGCAGCTTAGTCCCATCCAGGGCTGAGGAGCAGTACTTC. Its protein is CASSLVPSRAEEQYF.

The chain uses TRBV4-1 and TRBJ2-1; TRBD2 aligns across 16 bases. The CDR3 is 18 amino acids. The trim removed 0 bases at V and 6 bases at J, leaving 5 bases unmatched. Looked up from germline, CDR1 is MGHRA and CDR2 is YSYEKL. The CDR3 sequence: CASSQEVGLAGGSNEQFF. In DNA form, the CDR3 reads TGCGCCAGCAGCCAAGAAGTGGGACTAGCGGGGGGGAGCAATGAGCAGTTCTTC.